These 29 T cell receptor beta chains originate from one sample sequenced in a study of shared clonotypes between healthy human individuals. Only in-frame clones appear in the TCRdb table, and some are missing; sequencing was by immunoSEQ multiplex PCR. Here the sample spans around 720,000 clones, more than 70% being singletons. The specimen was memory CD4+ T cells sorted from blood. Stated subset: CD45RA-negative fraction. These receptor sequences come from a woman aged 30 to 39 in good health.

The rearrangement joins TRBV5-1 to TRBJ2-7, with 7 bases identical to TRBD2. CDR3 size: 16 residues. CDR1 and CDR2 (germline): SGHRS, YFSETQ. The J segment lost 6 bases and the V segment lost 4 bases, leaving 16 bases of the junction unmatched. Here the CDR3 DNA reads TGCGCCAGCAGCCCAGGAGGGGAGGGAGCGTTGTCCGAGCAGTACTTC. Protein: CASSPGGEGALSEQYF.

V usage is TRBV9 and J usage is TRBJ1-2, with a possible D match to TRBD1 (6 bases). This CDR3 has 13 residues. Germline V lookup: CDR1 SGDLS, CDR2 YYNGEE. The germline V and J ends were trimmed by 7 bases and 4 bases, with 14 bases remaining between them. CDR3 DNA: TGTGCCAGCTCAAGACAGGACCTCTATGGCTACACCTTC. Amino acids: CASSRQDLYGYTF. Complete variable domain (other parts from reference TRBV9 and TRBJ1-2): DSGVTQTPKHLITATGQRVTLRCSPRSGDLSVYWYQQSLDQGLQFLIQYYNGEERAKGNILERFSAQQFPDLHSELNLSSLELGDSALYFCASSRQDLYGYTFGSGTRLTVV.

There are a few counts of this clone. The CDR3 DNA reads TGTGCCAGCAGTGAAGTAAGGCGAGGCAAAAACATTCAGTACTTC. Amino acid sequence: CASSEVRRGKNIQYF. This sequence joins TRBV2 and TRBJ2-4; D remains ambiguous. V was clipped by 1 base and J by 3 bases, with 10 bases between them. Per the germline V gene, CDR1 is SNHLY and CDR2 is FYNNEI. The CDR3 extends over 15 amino acids.

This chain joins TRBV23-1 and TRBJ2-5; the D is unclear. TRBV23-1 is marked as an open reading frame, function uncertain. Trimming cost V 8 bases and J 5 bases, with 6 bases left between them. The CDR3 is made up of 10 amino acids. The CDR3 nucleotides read TGCGCCAGCTGCTCTGAGACCCAGTACTTC. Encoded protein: CASCSETQYF.

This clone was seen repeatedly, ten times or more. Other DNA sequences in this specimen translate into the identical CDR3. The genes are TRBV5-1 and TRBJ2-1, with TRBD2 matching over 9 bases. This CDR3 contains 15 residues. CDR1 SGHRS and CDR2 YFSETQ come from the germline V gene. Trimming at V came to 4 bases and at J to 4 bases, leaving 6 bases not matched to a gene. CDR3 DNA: TGCGCCAGCAGCCTGGCTAGCGGGGCTTACAATGAGCAGTTCTTC. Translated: CASSLASGAYNEQFF. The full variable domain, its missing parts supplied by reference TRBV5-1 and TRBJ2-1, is KAGVTQTPRYLIKTRGQQVTLSCSPISGHRSVSWYQQTPGQGLQFLFEYFSETQRNKGNFPGRFSGRQFSNSRSEMNVSTLELGDSALYLCASSLASGAYNEQFFGPGTRLTVL.

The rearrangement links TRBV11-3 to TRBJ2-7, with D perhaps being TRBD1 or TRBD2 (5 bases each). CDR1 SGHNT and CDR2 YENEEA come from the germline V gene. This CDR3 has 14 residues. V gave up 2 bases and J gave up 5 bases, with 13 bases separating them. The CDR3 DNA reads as TGTGCCAGCAGCTTATCGCAGGGACGGGACGAGCAGTACTTC. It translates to CASSLSQGRDEQYF.

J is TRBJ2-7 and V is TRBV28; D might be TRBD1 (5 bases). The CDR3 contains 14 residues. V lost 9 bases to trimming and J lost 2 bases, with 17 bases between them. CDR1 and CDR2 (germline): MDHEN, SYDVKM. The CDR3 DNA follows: TGTGCCAGTCAAAGGGGCGGAACCCCCTACGAGCAGTACTTC. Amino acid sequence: CASQRGGTPYEQYF.

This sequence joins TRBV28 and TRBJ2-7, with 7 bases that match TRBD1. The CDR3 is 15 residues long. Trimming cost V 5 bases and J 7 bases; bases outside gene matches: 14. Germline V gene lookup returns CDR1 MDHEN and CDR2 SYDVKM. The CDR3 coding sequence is TGTGCCAGCAGTCTAATCCAGGGGGTGTCCCATGAGCAGTACTTC. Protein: CASSLIQGVSHEQYF.

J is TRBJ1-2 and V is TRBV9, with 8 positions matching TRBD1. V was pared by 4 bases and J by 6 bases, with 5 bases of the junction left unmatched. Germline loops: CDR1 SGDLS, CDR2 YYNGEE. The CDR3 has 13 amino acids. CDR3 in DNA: TGTGCCAGCAGCCTGGACAGGGCGGATGGCTACACCTTC. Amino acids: CASSLDRADGYTF. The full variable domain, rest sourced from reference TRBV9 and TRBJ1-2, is DSGVTQTPKHLITATGQRVTLRCSPRSGDLSVYWYQQSLDQGLQFLIQYYNGEERAKGNILERFSAQQFPDLHSELNLSSLELGDSALYFCASSLDRADGYTFGSGTRLTVV.

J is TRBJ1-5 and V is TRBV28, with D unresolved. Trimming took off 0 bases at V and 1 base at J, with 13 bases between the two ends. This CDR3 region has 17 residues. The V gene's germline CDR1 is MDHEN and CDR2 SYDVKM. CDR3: CASSLWRAEESNQPQHF. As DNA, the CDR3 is TGTGCCAGCAGTTTATGGCGGGCAGAGGAAAGCAATCAGCCCCAGCATTTT.

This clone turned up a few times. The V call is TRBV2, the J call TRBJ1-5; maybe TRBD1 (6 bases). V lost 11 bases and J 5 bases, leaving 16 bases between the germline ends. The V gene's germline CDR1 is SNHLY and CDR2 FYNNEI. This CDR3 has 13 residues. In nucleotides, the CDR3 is TGTGCCGGCCGACAGGAAGTGGATCAGCCCCAGCATTTT. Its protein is CAGRQEVDQPQHF.

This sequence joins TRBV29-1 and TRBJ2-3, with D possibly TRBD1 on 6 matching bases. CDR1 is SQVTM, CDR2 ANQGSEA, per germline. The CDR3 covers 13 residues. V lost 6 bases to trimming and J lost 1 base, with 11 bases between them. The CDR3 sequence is CSVRTERTDTQYF. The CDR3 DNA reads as TGCAGCGTGAGGACAGAGCGCACAGATACGCAGTATTTT.

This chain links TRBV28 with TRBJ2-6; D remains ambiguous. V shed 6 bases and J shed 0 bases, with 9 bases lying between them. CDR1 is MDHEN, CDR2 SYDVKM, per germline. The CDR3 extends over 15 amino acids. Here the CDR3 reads CASRSPNSGANVLTF. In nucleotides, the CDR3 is TGTGCCAGCAGAAGCCCAAACTCTGGGGCCAACGTCCTGACTTTC. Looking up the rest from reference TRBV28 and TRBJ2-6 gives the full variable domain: DVKVTQSSRYLVKRTGEKVFLECVQDMDHENMFWYRQDPGLGLRLIYFSYDVKMKEKGDIPEGYSVSREKKERFSLILESASTNQTSMYLCASRSPNSGANVLTFGAGSRLTVL.

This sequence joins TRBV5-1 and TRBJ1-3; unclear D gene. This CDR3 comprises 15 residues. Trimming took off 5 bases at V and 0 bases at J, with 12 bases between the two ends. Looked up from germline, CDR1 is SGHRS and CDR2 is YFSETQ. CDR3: CASSKLGSSGNTIYF. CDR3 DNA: TGCGCCAGCAGTAAGCTGGGGAGCTCTGGAAACACCATATATTTT. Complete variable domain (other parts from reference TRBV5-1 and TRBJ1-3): KAGVTQTPRYLIKTRGQQVTLSCSPISGHRSVSWYQQTPGQGLQFLFEYFSETQRNKGNFPGRFSGRQFSNSRSEMNVSTLELGDSALYLCASSKLGSSGNTIYFGEGSWLTVV.

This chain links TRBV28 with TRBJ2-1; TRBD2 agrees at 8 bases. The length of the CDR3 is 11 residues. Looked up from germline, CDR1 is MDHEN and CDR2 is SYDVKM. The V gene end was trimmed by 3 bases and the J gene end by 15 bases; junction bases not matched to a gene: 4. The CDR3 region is CASSFGTSMFF. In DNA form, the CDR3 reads TGTGCCAGCAGTTTTGGGACTAGTATGTTCTTC.

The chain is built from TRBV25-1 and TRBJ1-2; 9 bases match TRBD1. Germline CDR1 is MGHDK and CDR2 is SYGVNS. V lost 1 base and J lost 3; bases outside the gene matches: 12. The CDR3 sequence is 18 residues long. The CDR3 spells CASSELGTGMKEHYGYTF. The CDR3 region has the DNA TGTGCCAGCAGTGAATTGGGGACAGGGATGAAGGAACACTATGGCTACACCTTC.

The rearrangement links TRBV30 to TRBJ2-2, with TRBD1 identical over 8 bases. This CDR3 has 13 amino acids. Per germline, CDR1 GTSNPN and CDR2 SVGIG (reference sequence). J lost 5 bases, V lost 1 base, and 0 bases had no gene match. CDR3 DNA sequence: TGTGCCTGGAGTGGACAGGGGACCGGGGAGCTGTTTTTT. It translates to CAWSGQGTGELFF.

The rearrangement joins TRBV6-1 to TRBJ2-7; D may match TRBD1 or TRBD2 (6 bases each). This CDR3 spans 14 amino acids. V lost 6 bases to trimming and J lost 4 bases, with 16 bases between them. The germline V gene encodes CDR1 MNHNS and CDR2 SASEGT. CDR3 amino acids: CASRTGGTQYEQYF. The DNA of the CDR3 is TGTGCCAGCAGGACCGGAGGGACACAGTACGAGCAGTACTTC.

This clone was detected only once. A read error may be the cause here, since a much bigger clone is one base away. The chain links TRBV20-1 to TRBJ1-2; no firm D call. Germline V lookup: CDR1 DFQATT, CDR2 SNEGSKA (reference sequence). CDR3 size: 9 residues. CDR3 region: CSAQYDYTF. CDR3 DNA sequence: TGCAGTGCTCAATATGACTACACCTTC.

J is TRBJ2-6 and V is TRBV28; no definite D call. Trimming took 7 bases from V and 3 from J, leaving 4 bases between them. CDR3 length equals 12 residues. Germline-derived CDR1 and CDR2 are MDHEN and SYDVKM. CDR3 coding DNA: TGTGCCAGCAATGATGGGGCCAACGTCCTGACTTTC. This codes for CASNDGANVLTF.

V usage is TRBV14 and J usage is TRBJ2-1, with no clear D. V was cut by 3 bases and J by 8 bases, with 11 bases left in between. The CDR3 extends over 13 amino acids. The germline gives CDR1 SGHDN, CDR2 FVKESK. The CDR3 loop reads CASSQRRVDEQFF. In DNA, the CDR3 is TGTGCCAGCAGCCAGCGAAGGGTTGATGAGCAGTTCTTC.

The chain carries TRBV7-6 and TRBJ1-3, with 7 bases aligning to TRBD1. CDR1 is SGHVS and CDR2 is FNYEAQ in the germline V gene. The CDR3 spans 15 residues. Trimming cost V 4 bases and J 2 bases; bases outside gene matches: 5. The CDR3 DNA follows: TGTGCCAGCAGCTCATTACAGGGGACTGGAAACACCATATATTTT. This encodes CASSSLQGTGNTIYF. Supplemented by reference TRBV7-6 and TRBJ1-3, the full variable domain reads GAGVSQSPRYKVTKRGQDVALRCDPISGHVSLYWYRQALGQGPEFLTYFNYEAQQDKSGLPNDRFSAERPEGSISTLTIQRTEQRDSAMYRCASSSLQGTGNTIYFGEGSWLTVV.

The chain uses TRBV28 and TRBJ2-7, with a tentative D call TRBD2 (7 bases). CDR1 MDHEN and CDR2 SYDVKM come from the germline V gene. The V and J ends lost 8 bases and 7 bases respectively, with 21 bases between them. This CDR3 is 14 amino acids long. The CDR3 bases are TGTGCCAGCTGGGGGGGACACCCGCCGGGGGAGCAGTACTTC. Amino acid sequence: CASWGGHPPGEQYF.

As DNA, the CDR3 is TGTGCCAGCAGTTTAAGGGGGGGGACCAACTATGGCTACACCTTC. This translates into CASSLRGGTNYGYTF. The chain links TRBV27 to TRBJ1-2; tentatively, D is TRBD1 (6 bases). Germline CDR1 and CDR2: MNHEY and SMNVEV (reference sequence). V lost 2 bases and J lost 2, with 12 bases in between. The CDR3 spans 15 residues.

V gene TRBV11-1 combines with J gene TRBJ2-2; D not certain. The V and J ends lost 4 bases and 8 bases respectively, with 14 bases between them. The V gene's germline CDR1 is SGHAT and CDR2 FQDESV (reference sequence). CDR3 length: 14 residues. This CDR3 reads CASSSPGPRGELFF. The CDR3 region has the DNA TGTGCCAGCAGCTCCCCGGGCCCGAGGGGGGAGCTGTTTTTT. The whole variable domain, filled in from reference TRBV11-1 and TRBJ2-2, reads EAEVAQSPRYKITEKSQAVAFWCDPISGHATLYWYRQILGQGPELLVQFQDESVVDDSQLPKDRFSAERLKGVDSTLKIQPAELGDSAMYLCASSSPGPRGELFFGEGSRLTVL.

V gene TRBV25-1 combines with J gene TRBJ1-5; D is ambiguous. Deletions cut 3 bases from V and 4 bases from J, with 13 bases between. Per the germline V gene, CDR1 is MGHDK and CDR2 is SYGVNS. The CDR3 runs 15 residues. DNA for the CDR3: TGTGCCAGCAGTGATACCAGAGCCACTAATCAGCCCCAGCATTTT. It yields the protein CASSDTRATNQPQHF.

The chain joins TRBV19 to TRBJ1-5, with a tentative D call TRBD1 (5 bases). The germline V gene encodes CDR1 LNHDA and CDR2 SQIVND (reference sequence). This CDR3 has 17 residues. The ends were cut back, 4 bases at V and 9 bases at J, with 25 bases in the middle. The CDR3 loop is CASSSQTHRDVRWPQHF. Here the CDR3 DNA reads TGTGCCAGTAGTAGCCAAACCCACCGGGACGTCCGTTGGCCCCAGCATTTT. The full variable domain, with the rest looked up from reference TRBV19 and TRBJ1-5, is DGGITQSPKYLFRKEGQNVTLSCEQNLNHDAMYWYRQDPGQGLRLIYYSQIVNDFQKGDIAEGYSVSREKKESFPLTVTSAQKNPTAFYLCASSSQTHRDVRWPQHFGDGTRLSIL.

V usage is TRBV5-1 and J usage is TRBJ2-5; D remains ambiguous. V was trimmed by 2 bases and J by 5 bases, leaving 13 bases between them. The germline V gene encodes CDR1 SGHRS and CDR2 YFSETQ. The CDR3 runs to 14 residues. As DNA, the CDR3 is TGCGCCAGCAGCTTAGATGCCCTTGGGGAGACCCAGTACTTC. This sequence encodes CASSLDALGETQYF.

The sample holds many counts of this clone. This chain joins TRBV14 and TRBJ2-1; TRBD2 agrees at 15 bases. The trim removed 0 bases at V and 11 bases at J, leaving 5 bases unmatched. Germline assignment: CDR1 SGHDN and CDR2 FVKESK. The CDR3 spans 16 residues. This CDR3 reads CASSQEGLAGGSKQFF. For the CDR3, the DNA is TGTGCCAGCAGCCAAGAGGGACTAGCGGGAGGTTCTAAGCAGTTCTTC.